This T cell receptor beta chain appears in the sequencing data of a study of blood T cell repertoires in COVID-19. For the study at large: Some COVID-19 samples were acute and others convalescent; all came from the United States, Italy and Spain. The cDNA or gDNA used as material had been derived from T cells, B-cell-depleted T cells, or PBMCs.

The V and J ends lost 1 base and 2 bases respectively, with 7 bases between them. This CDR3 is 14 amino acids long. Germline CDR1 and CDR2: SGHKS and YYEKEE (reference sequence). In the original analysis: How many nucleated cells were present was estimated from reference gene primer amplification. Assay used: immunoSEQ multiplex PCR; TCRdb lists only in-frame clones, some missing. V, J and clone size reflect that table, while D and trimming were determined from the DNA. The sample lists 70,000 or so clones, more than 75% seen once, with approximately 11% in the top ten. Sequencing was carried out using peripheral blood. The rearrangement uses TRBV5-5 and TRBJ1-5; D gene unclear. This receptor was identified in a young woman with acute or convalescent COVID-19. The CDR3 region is CASSLLGGNQPQHF. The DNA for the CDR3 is TGTGCCAGCAGCTTGTTGGGCGGCAATCAGCCCCAGCATTTT.